The clone carrying this TCR beta chain is a singleton in its sample. Its antigen is still unknown. This record belongs to a study of T cell responses to AZD1222 COVID-19 vaccine. General study findings and limits: Among vaccine-associated CD4 TCRs, coverage spanned spike, with dominance at 160-218 and 743-854. All repertoire sampling was performed exclusively after the peak T cell response. In the spike-specific TCR repertoire, nearly half reportedly target unmutated variant regions. At study baseline, merely six AZD1222 recipients were seropositive.

TCRdb's table, derived via immunoSEQ multiplex PCR, lists solely in-frame clones and lacks some. The repertoire holds 100,000 or so clones, with about 89% as singletons. Germline lookup yields CDR1 LGHDT and CDR2 YNNKEL (reference sequence). V was shortened by 0 bases and J by 7 bases, with 18 bases between the two germline ends. CDR3 length: 16 residues. The source is an adult in good health. The V gene is TRBV3-1 (or the pseudogene TRBV3-2), the J gene TRBJ1-1, with unresolved D. Source: peripheral blood, taken on day 0 of AZD1222 vaccination. CDR3 sequence reads: CASSQDWPTVKGEAFF. DNA for the CDR3: TGTGCCAGCAGCCAAGATTGGCCGACGGTAAAAGGTGAAGCTTTCTTT.